This TCR beta chain was recovered during a study of human T cells and chemical hapten exposure (dated by TCRdb to about 2021). Regarding the study in general: For sensitization, 2% DPC in acetone was applied to an approximately 2 cm by approximately 2 cm area of upper inner arm skin. Weekly therapeutic DPC doses were additionally applied to the scalp of patients throughout the roughly 23-week study period. Patch testing was done on the upper back using Finn chambers containing 0.01% DPC, and results were scored after 6 days according to International Contact Dermatitis Research Group standards. Most of the patients in the cohort were female, and the cohort covered alopecia areata with under or over 50% scalp involvement, alopecia totalis and alopecia universalis. Libraries were combined into a pool for sequencing, and differences in TCR yield between samples came mainly from small differences in library volumes within the pool. Peripheral blood TCR repertoire changes were tracked in vivo in alopecia patients during primary and secondary sensitization to the hapten diphenylcyclopropenone (DPC). Blood samples were taken from patients before sensitization (week 0) and then at 2, 6 and about 24 weeks after DPC sensitization. Roughly 30 alopecia patients provided blood for TCR sequencing at one to four time points (pre-sensitization, 2, 6 and 24 weeks).

Preparation of the library involved RACE. Sequencing used a NextSeq 500. During library preparation, unique molecular identifiers were attached to individual cDNA molecules so that TCRs could be counted in a quantitative, reproducible way. Both TCR alpha and TCR beta chains were sequenced from each blood RNA sample. Per the source publication's procedure: Samples had a median of about 96,000 TCRs, with a range from about 23,224 to 750,000. V, J and CDR3 annotation of the TCR reads was performed with the Decombinator software suite. Every sample was subsampled to the same number of TCRs (28,000) for the PS versus PT1 abundance plots. Expanded TCRs were defined as absent before sensitization and observed at least eight times at the 2-week time point. TCRdb cleaned the public reads at Q25 with fastp, built clones with MiXCR and kept in-frame beta chains. When rows share a CDR3 protein, they turn into one entry using the most common DNA and genes. What appears here as the V and J calls and clone size reflects TCRdb's work, not the paper's. The sample data list approximately 320,000 distinct CDR3 sequences, and around 5.5% of these were observed just once. Less than 9% of the sample is in the top ten clones.

Overall study outcomes, separate from this receptor: Patch test score was positively correlated with the number of PT1 expanded TCRs, with significance at thresholds 8, 16 and 32 but not at 4. After repeated subsampling, changes were observed in the strength of the expansion versus patch-test correlation and in the threshold at which the correlation became significant. Because every patient had alopecia, a presumed autoimmune disease, the patients' immune response might differ from that of healthy individuals. Expanded TCRs formed significantly more large CDR3 similarity clusters than pre-sensitization or healthy control sets, consistent with antigen-driven responses. No change with DPC sensitization was found in the number of TCRs above 1 in 1000 frequency, and no evidence of global repertoire structure alterations was found.

The time point label here, explained by the study, means: pre-sensitization, week 0. The treatment or condition tag for this specimen amounts to: therapeutic diphenylcyclopropenone sensitization with weekly scalp DPC. Blood at each patch-test visit was drawn before the patch test was applied. Eligible patients were aged 18 to 70, diagnosed with alopecia, deemed suitable for DPC therapy, and excluded if pregnant. Total RNA was extracted from unfractionated whole blood collected in Tempus Blood RNA tubes. Reading from cysteine to phenylalanine, the CDR3 counts 14 amino acids. Kept here is only the CDR3 DNA, which spans 42 bases and is read in frame from base 1. V and J lose 3 bases and 4 bases, and a span of 12 bases separates them. The germline V gene (reference sequence) supplies CDR1 MNHNY and CDR2 SVGAGI. This clonotype was counted at least ten times. Its binding antigen is unknown. No much larger clone exists at a distance of one base, and base qualities are not known.

The chain was built from TRBV6-6 and TRBJ2-5, with the D gene not confidently named. Sequencing was performed on whole blood, taken in connection with sensitization to the hapten diphenylcyclopropenone (DPC). The clonotype was recovered from a woman aged 18 to 35 with alopecia areata. Some clones in this sample may be carry-over from other donors' samples. The nucleotide sequence is TGTGCCAGCAGTTATTATGGTTCCCTAGAGACCCAGTACTTC. Translation gives CASSYYGSLETQYF.